This T cell receptor beta chain is drawn from a study of T cells in Graves' hyperthyroidism and ophthalmopathy (dated by TCRdb to the late 2010s). Background for the entire study: Peripheral blood samples were taken at initial diagnosis, before any treatment was given. A discovery cohort of around 100 patients, roughly 40 with Graves' ophthalmopathy and approximately 55 with stable Graves' hyperthyroidism, was used to find distinguishing TCR V-J signatures. Prospective prediction of ophthalmopathy was tested in an independent validation cohort consisting of some 20 hyperthyroidism patients and 15 to 17 patients who later progressed to ophthalmopathy. For training and testing, the 100 patients in the discovery cohort were randomly divided in a 7:3 ratio. In addition, the study compared T-cell repertoires in thyroid tissue and in blood from several Graves' hyperthyroidism patients. After blood sampling, hyperthyroidism patients were treated with methimazole at a starting dose of 30 mg daily, and ophthalmopathy patients were treated with high-dose intravenous methylprednisolone. The paper describes TCR Vbeta CDR3 sequencing of more than 120 peripheral blood samples, made up of fewer than 50 ophthalmopathy patients, some 76 hyperthyroidism patients and 17 progressor patients. The research as a whole found: Sample size was not statistically predetermined, and investigators were not blinded to group allocation. Most expanded thyroid clonotypes (frequency above 0.001) were also found in blood, which suggests that blood repertoires may mirror thyroid immune responses. In validation, progression to ophthalmopathy was predicted by the model with 70.59% sensitivity and roughly 72% specificity, a median of 6.5 months before onset. Ophthalmopathy was separated from stable hyperthyroidism by a 13 V-J signature model, with around 90% sensitivity and approximately 84% specificity obtained in cross-validation and 80%/75% obtained in testing.

The CDR3 runs 14 residues from the cysteine to the phenylalanine. Only the CDR3 DNA is retained, 42 bases long and in frame from the first base. Trimming takes 3 bases from V and 6 bases from J, and the germline ends sit 15 bases apart. Sequences SGHRS (CDR1) and YFSETQ (CDR2) are obtained from the germline V gene. In its sample, this clonotype was seen a few times. The specificity of this receptor is unknown. There are no base qualities to consult, and no much larger clone falls within one base. Stable Graves' hyperthyroidism was defined as the absence of progression to ophthalmopathy over 18 months of follow-up. The hyperthyroidism patients were between 18 and 65 years old and newly diagnosed, with a disease duration of less than 2 months. Exclusion was applied to patients with uncontrolled infections, other autoimmune diseases, pregnancy or lactation. Clinical symptoms, serum thyroxine and TRAb, thyroid ultrasound, and orbital computed tomography formed the basis for the diagnoses. PBMCs were separated from 7.5 to 10 ml of fresh peripheral blood using Ficoll-Paque density gradient centrifugation. Total RNA was extracted using Trizol reagent, and RNA quality was assessed on an Agilent 2100 Bioanalyzer.

The TCR beta CDR3 regions were amplified from RNA transcripts. The first round of RT-PCR for the TCR CDR3 was performed with the HTBI primer set and the Qiagen OneStep RT-PCR kit. The libraries were constructed in a second round of multiplex PCR and then size-selected and purified. Sequencing of the libraries was done on an Illumina HiSeq2000 using paired-end 100 bp reads. Regarding the original processing steps: Raw data were processed with SOAPnuke, discarding reads with adapters, uncalled bases, mean Phred below 15, or no exact constant-primer or identifier match. COPE v1.2.5 was used to merge high-quality paired reads, and clonotypes were defined as unique nucleotide sequences. Clonotypes were aligned to IMGT TRBV, TRBD and TRBJ reference segments using MiTCR v1.1. Only V-J combinations with frequency above 0.0001, covering approximately 99% of repertoires, were analysed. A TCS score was defined as the ratio of F50 (clonal expansion) to E x V (chaos), with BLOSUM62-based TCRdist applied between CDR3 peptides within each V-J. Welch's t-statistics and random forest reduced 500 to 550 V-J features to around 14, which were used in a naive Bayes classifier (R e1071). TCRdb reran the public reads through fastp at Q25 and MiXCR, keeping productive beta chains. Entries that share a CDR3 protein sequence are merged under the most common genes and DNA. TCRdb's processing, not the study's, gives the V and J calls here. The sample profile shows hundreds of thousands of distinct CDR3 sequences; around 15% of them were found once. The top ten clones comprise roughly 10% of the sample.

Sequenced: blood. Recombination connected TRBV5-1 to TRBJ1-1; matching of 5 bases hints at TRBD1 as the D gene. The clonotype originates from a woman under 30 with Graves' hyperthyroidism. The bases read TGCGCCAGCAGCTCAACCGGGACTTTACCTGAAGCTTTCTTT. The translation is CASSSTGTLPEAFF. Outside the CDR3, residues come from the reference TRBV5-1 and TRBJ1-1 proteins, so the full variable domain is: KAGVTQTPRYLIKTRGQQVTLSCSPISGHRSVSWYQQTPGQGLQFLFEYFSETQRNKGNFPGRFSGRQFSNSRSEMNVSTLELGDSALYLCASSSTGTLPEAFFGQGTRLTVV.